This T cell receptor (beta chain) was recovered during a study of early T cells in non-severe SARS-CoV-2 infection listed by TCRdb under 2021. With respect to the entire study: Bulk RNA from unsorted whole blood was used for TCR sequencing, so alpha and beta chains could not be paired. General conclusions and limits of the study: VDJdb matching was skewed toward anti-spike CD8 responses and likely underestimated virus-specific expansions, missing private and CD4 specificities.

This was a case-control study nested in a cohort of healthcare workers in London, UK, who had nasopharyngeal swab PCR tests and blood samples taken every week. Healthcare workers were recruited between 23 and 31 March 2020, during the week of the UK lockdown, and were followed weekly for up to about 16 weeks. Libraries were prepared through 5' RACE. This sample was sequenced with a NextSeq 500. Unique molecular identifiers were attached to individual cDNA molecules in the TCR library protocol so that sequencing error and PCR bias could be corrected. TCR alpha and beta chains were both sequenced, and the abundances of alpha and beta sequences in each sample were closely correlated with each other. Regarding the original processing steps: V gene, J gene and CDR3 annotation of TCR sequences was performed with Decombinator V4. TCRs were defined as expanded if a significant change between any two time points was detected under a Poisson model with p below 0.0001. TCR abundances were normalised to the total number of TCRs sequenced per sample and were expressed as counts per million. MAIT TCRs were defined by TRAV1-2 paired with TRAJ12, TRAJ20 or TRAJ33, and iNKT TCRs by TRAV10 paired with TRAJ18. VDJdb, accessed 1 November 2021, was searched for CMV, EBV and SARS-CoV-2 annotated TCRs, with TCRs annotated for multiple antigens excluded. TCRdb reprocessed the public reads (quality trimming at Q25 with fastp, clone calling with MiXCR) and kept in-frame beta chains. Every distinct CDR3 protein forms one entry, paired with its most common genes and DNA. The V and J calls were determined by TCRdb, not by the authors. For this sample the table gives approximately 77,000 distinct CDR3 sequences, of which 15% to 17% were detected only once. Of the sample, 12% falls within the top ten clones.

A few counts support this clonotype. Its antigen is unknown. There are no base qualities to consult, and no much larger clone falls within one base. The CDR1 and CDR2 encoded by the germline V gene (reference sequence) are MNHNY and SVGAGI. Taken from cysteine to phenylalanine, the CDR3 has 15 residues. Only CDR3 DNA remains: 45 bases, in frame from the first base. Clipping removes 2 bases from V and 1 base from J, with 4 as the unmatched junction base count. Here the chain combines TRBV6-6 and TRBJ2-5; 7 bases in between match TRBD2. The sequenced sample consisted of whole blood. The receptor's source is an adult who was a healthcare worker with PCR-confirmed SARS-CoV-2 infection or an uninfected control (not recorded which). CDR3 protein: CASSYPGRVQETQYF. The DNA reads as follows: TGTGCCAGCAGTTACCCGGGGAGGGTCCAAGAGACCCAGTACTTC.